This section outlines one T cell receptor (beta chain) sequence together with its context. In its sample, this clonotype was seen many times. There is no known antigen for this receptor. No base quality information exists; no much larger clone differs at one position. This specimen comes from a study of molecular identifiers for immune sequencing clone quantification listed by TCRdb under 2018. The study in broad terms: In a replicate experiment, RNA from around 20,000 or 100,000 naive CD8 T cells was split into five aliquots, four of which were sequenced. This methods study benchmarked molecular-identifier clustering-based TCR repertoire sequencing (MIDCIRS) and TCR RNA copy counting, using CD8 T cells to do so. The paper's findings and limits, for the study overall: Clones above 20 RNA copies held over 97% of molecules in CMV-specific effector cells but under 1% in naive cells. A single cell's worth of spiked-in Jurkat TCR RNA was reported detectable even among 850,000 to 1,000,000 naive CD8 T cells. About 3 recovered TCR RNA copies per cell were obtained by modeling, versus roughly 9.7 by digital PCR, implying a capture efficiency of about 30%. Naive libraries contained spiked-in Jurkat TCR RNA (approximately 10 copies' worth), which is not part of the donor repertoire. When barcode sub-clustering was left out, chimeric consensus sequences inflated TCR diversity, with chimeras reaching as high as 47%. Highly expanded clone sizes could be underestimated because identical TCR molecules may share a barcode.

Libraries of naive CD8 T cells were built from 20,000 to 1,000,000 sorted cells, with 10%, 30% or 50% of the purified RNA used. Naive CD8 T cells, defined as CD8+CD4-CCR7+CD45RA+, were FACS-sorted into RLT Plus buffer on a BD FACSAria II. To test detection sensitivity, Jurkat RNA equal to ten TCR copies was added to samples of about 18,000-1,100,000 naive CD8 T cells. Enrichment of CD8 T cells was performed with RosetteSep CD8+ T Cell Enrichment Cocktail and Ficoll-Paque, after which ACK red cell lysis was carried out. CDR1 and CDR2, looked up from the germline V gene (reference sequence), are LGHDT and YNNKEL. Deletion took 4 bases off V and 0 bases off J, with a span of 13 bases between the germline ends. From the cysteine through the phenylalanine, the CDR3 covers 16 amino acids. Only the CDR3 region is kept as DNA, spanning 48 bases read in frame from base 1. Library preparation employed PCR. Instrument used: Illumina HiSeq 4000. Bulk TCR libraries were prepared as previously described, using TCR primers listed in Table S5. The Qiagen AllPrep DNA/RNA kit was used to purify total RNA. Before any analysis, reads coming from multiple sequencing runs of the same library were combined into one pool. In the paper's pipeline: Only reads with exact TCR constant sequence were kept, trimmed to 150 nt, and grouped by their 12-nt molecular barcodes. Reads within each barcode group were sub-clustered using a 15% Levenshtein threshold, and quality-weighted consensus sequences were constructed for each RNA molecule. Non-functional sequences were removed, as were lower-count sequences one edit away from another. Barcode sub-clusters with fewer than 20% of the maximum read count were removed, based on fitting two negative binomial distributions. Using fastp trimming at Q25 and MiXCR clonotype assembly, TCRdb reanalyzed the public sequencing data and kept in-frame beta chains. Each CDR3 protein appears once, grouped with its most common genes and DNA. The V and J calls come from TCRdb's annotation, not from the publication. The sample has tens of thousands of distinct CDR3 sequences on record, around a fifth of them singletons. Jointly, the top ten make up roughly 0.8% of the sample.

This sequence was found in a human donor in good health. Some libraries in this study had Jurkat cell RNA spiked in. The sample consisted of naive CD8+ T cells from blood, with Jurkat cell RNA spiked in. The intended sense of this specimen's cell subset or site label: FACS-sorted CD8+CD4-CCR7+CD45RA+ naive T cells. In this chain, TRBV3-1 is recombined with TRBJ2-1; no D gene can be assigned with confidence. The CDR3 protein sequence reads: CASSLGASSSYNEQFF. The DNA sequence is given as TGTGCCAGCAGCCTCGGAGCTTCTAGCTCCTACAATGAGCAGTTCTTC.